This is a list of T cell receptor beta chains from one sample in a study of T cell repertoires in cytomegalovirus infection. These receptors have no known antigen. Via MiXCR, TCRdb re-called the reads, giving one row per CDR3 protein. The sample contains approximately 910,000 distinct CDR3 sequences, around 30% of which appear only once. The source material was cultured CD8+ T cells from PBMCs, sampled from culture after CMV antigen stimulation. These receptors originate from a human donor in good health (CMV status not recorded). Some clones in this sample may be carry-over from other donors' samples. Both conserved end residues are part of each CDR3. D genes are given only for firm matches. Size is stated for part of the rows, as once, few or many counts, or as a class when the clone is expanded.

v_call	clone_size	j_call	d_call	cdr3_nt	cdr3_aa
TRBV4-1	many	TRBJ2-1	NA	TGCGCCAGCAGCCAAGATATCCTTGAGCAGTTCTTC	CASSQDILEQFF
TRBV18	NA	TRBJ2-6	TRBD1	TGTGCCAGCTCACCGGGACAGTCTGGGGCCAACGTCCTGACTTTC	CASSPGQSGANVLTF
TRBV20-1	NA	TRBJ2-7	TRBD1	TGCAGTGCTAGAGATCGGGACAGGGGGGGCCACGAGCAGTACTTC	CSARDRDRGGHEQYF
TRBV7-8	many	TRBJ1-2	TRBD1	TGTGCCAGCAGCTTAGCAGGCACAGGGGGCTATGGCTACACCTTC	CASSLAGTGGYGYTF
TRBV7-6	many	TRBJ2-3	TRBD2	TGTGCCAGCAGCTCCCCCCCTCTGGGGGGGACAGATACGCAGTATTTT	CASSSPPLGGTDTQYF
TRBV5-8	NA	TRBJ2-2	TRBD1	TGTGCCAGCAACCTCGGGACAGTTAACACCGGGGAGCTGTTTTTT	CASNLGTVNTGELFF
TRBV29-1	NA	TRBJ1-1	NA	TGCAGCGTAGACCGGGGGGGCAAGGAAGCTTTCTTT	CSVDRGGKEAFF
TRBV12-3/TRBV12-4	few	TRBJ2-7	NA	TGTGCCAGCAGTTTCTTTGCGGCATTGACCTACGAGCAGTACTTC	CASSFFAALTYEQYF
TRBV15	NA	TRBJ1-1	NA	TGTGCCACCAGCAGAGACAGGGTACCGAACACTGAAGCTTTCTTT	CATSRDRVPNTEAFF
TRBV7-7	NA	TRBJ1-3	NA	TGTGCTAGCAGCTTAAACCTAAACTCTGGAAACACCATATATTTT	CASSLNLNSGNTIYF
TRBV7-9	many	TRBJ1-2	NA	TGTGCCAGCAGCTTAGACAAGGGCTATGGCTACACCTTC	CASSLDKGYGYTF
TRBV6-6	few	TRBJ1-5	NA	TGTGCCAGCAGTTACTCGAGGACAGAGCCATATAGCAATCAGCCCCAGCATTTT	CASSYSRTEPYSNQPQHF
TRBV4-3	NA	TRBJ1-4	TRBD1	TGCGCCAGCAGCCAAGAGACAGGGGGTTTTTGGGGAAAACTGTTTTTT	CASSQETGGFWGKLFF
TRBV20-1	NA	TRBJ2-7	TRBD2	TGCAGTGCTGACTCGGGGGGATTTACCTACGAGCAGTACTTT	CSADSGGFTYEQYF
TRBV2	NA	TRBJ2-7	TRBD1	TGTGCCAGCAGTGGAACGGGAGTGACAGGGGGCTACGAGCAGTACTTC	CASSGTGVTGGYEQYF
TRBV6-5	few	TRBJ2-1	NA	TGTGCCAGCAGTTCCCTGCACAGGGGAGGTATAAGGAATGAGCAGTTCTTC	CASSSLHRGGIRNEQFF
TRBV6-5	NA	TRBJ2-5	TRBD2	TGTGCCAGCAGTTTAATAGCGGGGTCGGAGACCCAGTACTTC	CASSLIAGSETQYF
TRBV2	few	TRBJ1-2	TRBD1	TGTGCCAGCAGTGAGAGACAGGGGACTAACTATGGCTACACCTTC	CASSERQGTNYGYTF
TRBV7-9	NA	TRBJ1-1	NA	TGTGCCAGCAGCTTAAGGACAGAACCTCAAGCTTTCTTT	CASSLRTEPQAFF
TRBV12-5	few	TRBJ2-1	TRBD2	TGTGCTAGTGGTGGGGGACTAGCGGCAGTGAATGAGCAGTTCTTC	CASGGGLAAVNEQFF
TRBV6-5	few	TRBJ2-7	NA	TGTGCCAGCAGTTACTCCTCCGGCTCCTACGAGCAGTACTTC	CASSYSSGSYEQYF
TRBV6-8	NA	TRBJ2-7	NA	TGTGCCAGCAGAGCCTCGCCCAACGAGCAGTACTTC	CASRASPNEQYF
TRBV27	NA	TRBJ2-2	TRBD2	TGTGCCAGCAGTTTTAGCGGGGGGGCTACGAACACCGGGGAGCTGTTTTTT	CASSFSGGATNTGELFF
TRBV4-3	few	TRBJ2-3	TRBD2	TGCGCCAGCAGCCAAGATCTTGGACTAGCGGGGAGCACAGATACGCAGTATTTT	CASSQDLGLAGSTDTQYF
TRBV6-4	few	TRBJ2-3	NA	TGTGCCAGCAGTGAAAGAGGGGATGCAGATACGCAGTATTTT	CASSERGDADTQYF
TRBV27	NA	TRBJ2-3	NA	TGTGCCAGCAGTTTAGGGCGGGTGCCTAGCACAGATACGCAGTATTTT	CASSLGRVPSTDTQYF
TRBV7-6	many	TRBJ1-1	NA	TGTGCCAGCAGCTTATCCCGATACAGGGCCGAAGTCACTGAAGCTTTCTTT	CASSLSRYRAEVTEAFF
TRBV27	NA	TRBJ2-3	NA	TGTGCCAGCAGTTTATACCTCTTAGGGGGGGCAAGCACAGATACGCAGTATTTT	CASSLYLLGGASTDTQYF
TRBV29-1	NA	TRBJ2-3	TRBD2	TGCAGCGTTGATCATACTAGCGGGGGACTTAGCACAGATACGCAGTATTTT	CSVDHTSGGLSTDTQYF
TRBV5-6	few	TRBJ1-6	NA	TGTGCCAGCAGCCCCAAGGCTAGTTCACCCCTCCACTTT	CASSPKASSPLHF
TRBV7-8	many	TRBJ2-1	TRBD2	TGTGCCAGCAGCTCTTGGGGGCGGGGGGCCTCCTACAATGAGCAGTTCTTC	CASSSWGRGASYNEQFF
TRBV12-3/TRBV12-4	NA	TRBJ1-2	NA	TGTGCCAGCAGTTTATTCCGATCCGGGACTGGTCCCAAGCCAAGATTC	CASSLFRSGTGPKPRF
TRBV6-6	once	TRBJ2-4	TRBD1	TGTACCAGCGGAGAGGGGACAGACAAAAACATTCAGTACTTC	CTSGEGTDKNIQYF
TRBV6-5	few	TRBJ1-2	TRBD1	TGTGCCAGCAGACGGACAGGGGATGGCTACACCTTC	CASRRTGDGYTF
TRBV6-5	many	TRBJ1-1	NA	TGTGCCAGCAGTTACGACCGCCTAAACACTGAAGCTTTCTTT	CASSYDRLNTEAFF
TRBV6-1	few	TRBJ1-5	TRBD1	TGTGCCAGCAGATCGACAGGGCGTGCTCAGCCCCAGCATTTT	CASRSTGRAQPQHF
TRBV9	NA	TRBJ2-5	TRBD1	TGTGCCAGCAGCGTAACAGGGGCGCACCCGACCCAGTACTTC	CASSVTGAHPTQYF
TRBV11-3	NA	TRBJ2-3	TRBD1	TGTGCCAGCAGCCCCCGGGACAGGGAAGATACGCAGTATTTT	CASSPRDREDTQYF
TRBV28	few	TRBJ2-1	TRBD2	TGTGCCAGCAGCTCCCTCTTTAGCGGGGGGACCTTCAATGAGCAGTTCTTC	CASSSLFSGGTFNEQFF
TRBV10-3	NA	TRBJ2-5	NA	TGTGCCATCAGTGAGCCTGGACCAGCCCAAGAGACCCAGTACTTC	CAISEPGPAQETQYF
TRBV20-1	few	TRBJ2-3	NA	TGCAGTGCTAGAGGATCCAGCCCCTTTCCAGATACGCAGTATTTT	CSARGSSPFPDTQYF
TRBV7-9	NA	TRBJ2-5	NA	TGTGCCAGCAGCTCCCCTTTAGCACCAGAGACCCAGTACTTC	CASSSPLAPETQYF
TRBV19	NA	TRBJ1-1	TRBD1	TGTGCCAGTAGCCCAGGGGGCTTGTGGACTGAAGCTTTCTTT	CASSPGGLWTEAFF
TRBV19	few	TRBJ1-1	NA	TGTGCCAGTAGTATAGAGGCGGCAGGGACTGAAGCTTTCTTT	CASSIEAAGTEAFF
TRBV4-1	NA	TRBJ2-2	NA	TGCGCCAGCAGCCAAGTTCACAGGGCGGACACCGGGGAGCTGTTTTTT	CASSQVHRADTGELFF
TRBV12-3/TRBV12-4	NA	TRBJ2-6	TRBD1	TGTGCCAGCACTCGGACAGGCTCAGGGGCCAACGTCCTGACTTTC	CASTRTGSGANVLTF
TRBV27	NA	TRBJ2-1	NA	TGTGCCAGCAGTTTCTACGGACTGTCCTACAATGAGCAGTTCTTC	CASSFYGLSYNEQFF
TRBV29-1	few	TRBJ1-2	NA	TGCAGCGTAAAACAGGGAGGAGGTGGCTACACCTTC	CSVKQGGGGYTF
TRBV7-9	NA	TRBJ1-1	NA	TGTGCCAGCAGCGAGACCGGGGTCTACACTGAAGCTTTCTTT	CASSETGVYTEAFF
TRBV27	NA	TRBJ1-1	NA	TGTGTCAGCAAAGTGAACACTGAAGCTTTCTTT	CVSKVNTEAFF
TRBV28	NA	TRBJ2-5	NA	TGTGCCAGCAGTTTAGTCCCTGGAGGGACCCAGTACTTC	CASSLVPGGTQYF
TRBV7-6	few	TRBJ2-1	NA	TGTGCTAGCAGCTTTTCCGGTCACAATGAGCAGTTCTTC	CASSFSGHNEQFF
TRBV4-1	many	TRBJ1-5	NA	TGCGCCAGCAGCTCGGGATTTAGCAATCAGCCCCAGCATTTT	CASSSGFSNQPQHF
TRBV6-1	many	TRBJ2-7	TRBD1	TGTGCCAGCACCTACAGGGGCACCTACGAGCAGTACTTC	CASTYRGTYEQYF